One sample yielded the 17 T cell receptor beta chains listed below, sequenced in a study of cytomegalovirus exposure and HLA in healthy donors (dated by TCRdb to 2016 to 2017). The receptor library was made with the immunoSEQ multiplex PCR assay. The multiplex PCR relied on a mix of 60 forward primers for TCR Vbeta segments and 13 reverse primers for TCR Jbeta segments. TCRdb obtained this table from immuneACCESS and retained in-frame rearrangements with V and J assigned. These tables miss some clones; where compared with another copy, unresolved V genes account for less than half of the shortfall, and the remainder is unexplained. For this sample there are around 130,000 clones; around 83% appear just once. The ten top clones hold around 1.3% of the sample. The sequenced material came from PBMCs. The receptors were sampled from a girl aged 2-10 years in good health and CMV-seronegative.

A remark on this clone: Additional DNA sequences in this sample encode the identical CDR3. This chain uses TRBV7-9 with TRBJ1-5; TRBD1 matches at 7 bases. The CDR3 runs to 15 residues. The ends lost 1 base at V and 2 bases at J; junction bases unmatched: 2. CDR1 is SEHNR, CDR2 FQNEAQ, per germline (reference sequence). The DNA for the CDR3 is TGTGCCAGCAGCTTAGGTACAGGGGGCAATCAGCCCCAGCATTTT. It specifies CASSLGTGGNQPQHF.

This clone was picked up a small number of times. This chain joins TRBV10-3 and TRBJ2-3, with 10 positions matching TRBD2. The junction had 0 bases not matched to a gene; V was cut back by 6 bases and J by 0 bases. Germline V gene sequence: CDR1 ENHRY, CDR2 SYGVKD. The CDR3 loop spans 14 amino acids. The CDR3 region is CAIRTSGSTDTQYF. Written as DNA, the CDR3 is TGTGCCATCAGGACTAGCGGGAGCACAGATACGCAGTATTTT.

The CDR3 is CASSLDGTGDEKLFF. The CDR3 region has the DNA TGTGCCAGCAGCTTAGATGGGACAGGGGACGAAAAACTGTTTTTT. This sequence joins TRBV7-6 and TRBJ1-4, with 10 bases aligning to TRBD1. Germline CDR1 is SGHVS and CDR2 is FNYEAQ. Germline trimming cut 1 base from V and 8 bases from J; bases unmatched to any gene: 4. This CDR3 contains 15 residues.

The CDR3 DNA is TGTGCCACCAGCAGAGGCCCTCGGACAGGCAGCAATCAGCCCCAGCATTTT. Amino acids: CATSRGPRTGSNQPQHF. The genes are TRBV15 and TRBJ1-5, with 7 bases lining up with TRBD1. The germline V gene has CDR1 LNHNV and CDR2 YYDKDF (reference sequence). V was pared by 1 base and J by 1 base, with 7 bases of the junction left unmatched. This CDR3 is 17 amino acids long. Variable domain in full (rest from reference TRBV15 and TRBJ1-5): DAMVIQNPRYQVTQFGKPVTLSCSQTLNHNVMYWYQQKSSQAPKLLFHYYDKDFNNEADTPDNFQSRRPNTSFCFLDIRSPGLGDTAMYLCATSRGPRTGSNQPQHFGDGTRLSIL.

Comments on this clone: The sample has other DNA sequences that encode this CDR3 too. The chain links TRBV29-1 to TRBJ1-6, with D maybe TRBD1 (5 bases). V lost 4 bases, J lost 9 bases, and 19 bases lay in between. Per germline, CDR1 SQVTM and CDR2 ANQGSEA. This CDR3 is 15 amino acids long. CDR3 DNA: TGCAGCGTTGCTTCAGAGGCAGGGAGGGGTTCACCCCTCCACTTT. Its translation is CSVASEAGRGSPLHF.

This clone was detected only a few times. The rearrangement uses TRBV5-1 and TRBJ2-3; 7 nucleotides match TRBD2. The germline V gene has CDR1 SGHRS and CDR2 YFSETQ. After removal of 0 bases from V and 1 base from J, the junction contained 11 bases not matched to a gene. This CDR3 spans 18 amino acids. The CDR3 spells CASSLAGGGGPGTDTQYF. CDR3 coding DNA: TGCGCCAGCAGCTTGGCCGGTGGGGGAGGGCCAGGCACAGATACGCAGTATTTT.

The chain has TRBV7-2 and TRBJ2-3; 7 nucleotides agree with TRBD2. V was clipped by 0 bases and J by 1 base; unmatched bases: 4. The V gene's germline CDR1 is SGHTA and CDR2 FQGNSA. The CDR3 has 16 residues. DNA of the CDR3: TGTGCCAGCAGCTTAGCAGCGGGATTCCGCACAGATACGCAGTATTTT. Translation: CASSLAAGFRTDTQYF.

CDR3 sequence reads: CASSVASYTDTQYF. The CDR3 DNA follows: TGTGCCAGCAGCGTAGCGTCTTACACAGATACGCAGTATTTT. The chain combines TRBV9 with TRBJ2-3; the D is unclear. Trimming stripped 0 bases from V and 2 bases from J, with 7 bases between. The CDR3 runs 14 residues. Germline-derived CDR1 and CDR2 are SGDLS and YYNGEE.

Here the CDR3 reads CASSKGTLQETQYF. CDR3 nucleotide sequence: TGCGCCAGCAGCAAAGGGACACTACAAGAGACCCAGTACTTC. The chain uses TRBV5-1 and TRBJ2-5; TRBD1 might be the D (6 bases). Germline loops: CDR1 SGHRS, CDR2 YFSETQ. The V gene lost 4 bases and the J gene lost 2 bases, with 12 bases spanning the gap. This CDR3 region has 14 residues.

The DNA for the CDR3 is TGTGCCAGCAGTCCGACAGGGAATGGCTACACCTTC. It codes for CASSPTGNGYTF. This chain links TRBV6-6 with TRBJ1-2; TRBD1 matches at 7 bases. The CDR3 extends over 12 amino acids. CDR1 is MNHNY and CDR2 is SVGAGI in the germline V gene (reference sequence). The ends lost 5 bases at V and 6 bases at J; junction bases unmatched: 3.

This chain connects TRBV7-9 to TRBJ2-1; possibly TRBD1 for D (5 bases). Per the germline V gene, CDR1 is SEHNR and CDR2 is FQNEAQ (reference sequence). V was pared by 4 bases and J by 0 bases, with 13 bases between. This CDR3 comprises 16 residues. CDR3 sequence: CASSSIQGSSYNEQFF. The CDR3 DNA reads as TGTGCCAGCAGCTCGATTCAGGGAAGCTCCTACAATGAGCAGTTCTTC.

The chain has TRBV2 and TRBJ2-1; 7 positions agree with TRBD2. After removal of 6 bases from V and 11 bases from J, the junction contained 1 base not matched to a gene. Germline lookup yields CDR1 SNHLY and CDR2 FYNNEI. CDR3 length: 10 amino acids. DNA for the CDR3: TGTGCCAGCAGAAGCGGGAAGCAGTTCTTC. It translates to CASRSGKQFF.

The chain uses TRBV11-3 and TRBJ2-3; 10 bases agree with TRBD2. Germline V lookup: CDR1 SGHNT, CDR2 YENEEA. The CDR3 runs 15 residues. The V and J ends lost 1 base and 6 bases, in that order; junction bases with no gene match: 4. CDR3 protein: CASSLVGLASDTQYF. In DNA form, the CDR3 reads TGTGCCAGCAGCTTAGTGGGACTAGCGTCTGATACGCAGTATTTT.

The chain couples TRBV7-2 to TRBJ2-3; D is unclear. Germline CDR1 is SGHTA and CDR2 is FQGNSA. V lost 5 bases and J 6 bases, leaving 15 bases between the germline ends. The CDR3 length is 14 residues. The CDR3 spells CASSLELATDTQYF. The CDR3 region has the DNA TGTGCCAGCAGCCTCGAACTTGCCACTGATACGCAGTATTTT.

The chain recombines TRBV4-3 with TRBJ1-1; TRBD1 matches at 7 bases. V shed 0 bases and J 1 base; nucleotides not matched to a gene: 2. The length of the CDR3 is 15 residues. Germline V gene data show CDR1 as LGHNA and CDR2 as YSLEER. The CDR3, as DNA: TGCGCCAGCAGCCAAGATGGGACAGCGAACACTGAAGCTTTCTTT. The encoded protein is CASSQDGTANTEAFF.

In its sample, this clone was seen a few times. The DNA of the CDR3 is TGTGCCAGTAGTATCTCACCCAGGGGAACCCCCTATGGCTACACCTTC. This translates into CASSISPRGTPYGYTF. J is TRBJ1-2 and V is TRBV19; possibly TRBD1 for D (6 bases). Germline V gives CDR1 LNHDA, CDR2 SQIVND (reference sequence). The length of the CDR3 is 16 residues. V was cut by 3 bases and J by 4 bases, with 18 bases left in between.

The CDR3 reads CAIRTGRLEAFF. CDR3 nucleotide sequence: TGTGCCATCAGAACCGGGAGACTTGAAGCTTTCTTT. The rearrangement uses TRBV10-3 and TRBJ1-1; D not resolved. V was clipped by 6 bases and J by 7 bases, with 12 bases between them. This CDR3 contains 12 residues. CDR1 and CDR2 from the germline V gene are ENHRY and SYGVKD.